This T cell receptor beta chain was documented in a study of blood T cell repertoires in COVID-19 (dated by TCRdb to the early 2020s). About the investigation overall: Samples covering the acute and convalescent phases of COVID-19 were provided by collaborators in the United States, Italy and Spain. The prospective study material was composed of cDNA or gDNA derived from T cells, B-cell-depleted T cells, or PBMCs. Sample metadata almost always included a de-identified subject ID, COVID-19 status, age in years and sex. The repertoires were made available in a free public database intended to serve as a resource for research on the immune response to SARS-CoV-2. Samples came from the ongoing ImmuneRACE study (first 160 participants) plus 1,254 subjects from 6 global collaborators. Deeply sampled blood TCRbeta repertoires from subjects exposed to, actively infected with, or recovered from COVID-19 were included in the dataset. Where available, HLA class I and class II types were obtained from metadata supplied by the sample provider rather than from assay-based typing.

Details on this clone: This clone's antigen is unknown. No base quality values were provided; no much bigger clone lies one nucleotide off.

TCRbeta CDR3 regions were amplified from genomic DNA by means of the immunoSEQ Assay, a bias-controlled multiplex PCR. On the authors' methods: The number of nucleated cells in each sample was estimated by amplification of reference gene primers within the assay. Sequence reads were collapsed and filtered to measure the absolute abundance of every unique TCRbeta CDR3 rearrangement. Productive Simpson clonality was computed per sample as the square root of Simpson's diversity index over productive rearrangements. Drawn from immuneACCESS, this table holds only the in-frame rearrangements with V and J called that TCRdb kept. Clones are partly lost; checked studies trace under half to an unresolved V gene and leave the rest unexplained. V and J calls and clone size are given by that table; D and trimming were obtained from the DNA. The sample includes about 73,000 clones, with roughly 88% observed a single time. The ten top clones hold about 2.5% of the sample.

Overall study outcomes, separate from this receptor: The quantity of clinical and demographic metadata differed by source and by participant and was supplied without curation.

V is reduced by 0 bases and J by 0 bases, leaving a spacing of 11 bases between them. The CDR3, cysteine through phenylalanine, is 17 amino acids long. CDR3 DNA is the only sequence kept; it has 51 bases, read in frame from the first base. In the germline V gene, CDR1 corresponds to KGHSH and CDR2 to LQKENI. Each collaborating institution followed its own protocols to collect whole blood in K2EDTA tubes. Collaborator samples were shipped for TCRbeta analysis as frozen whole blood, isolated PBMCs, or DNA extracted from either sample type. This TCR came from a man older than 75 with active or convalescent COVID-19. The sequenced sample consisted of peripheral blood. Recombination joined TRBV18 with TRBJ1-4, and the D gene may be TRBD1, 5 bases matching. The nucleotide sequence reads as follows: TGTGCCAGCTCACCACCAAACAGGATAGCAACTAATGAAAAACTGTTTTTT. Translated, it gives CASSPPNRIATNEKLFF.